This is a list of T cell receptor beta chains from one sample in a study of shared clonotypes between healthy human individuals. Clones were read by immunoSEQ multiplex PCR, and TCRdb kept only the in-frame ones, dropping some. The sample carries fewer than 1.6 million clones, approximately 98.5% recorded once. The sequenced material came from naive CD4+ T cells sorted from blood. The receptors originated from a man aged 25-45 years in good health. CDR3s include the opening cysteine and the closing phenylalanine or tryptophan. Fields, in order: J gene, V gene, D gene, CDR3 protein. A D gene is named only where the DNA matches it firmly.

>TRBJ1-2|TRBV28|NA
CASSPYIVPQQGYTF
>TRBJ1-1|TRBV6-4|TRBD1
CASSESNRGEAFF
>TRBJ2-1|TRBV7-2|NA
CASSFSGRPGAGEQFF
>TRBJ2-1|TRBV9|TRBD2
CASSVASGDYNEQFF
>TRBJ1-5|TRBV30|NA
CAWSPTTGIRTDQPQHF
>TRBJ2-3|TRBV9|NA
CASSVGSDTQYF
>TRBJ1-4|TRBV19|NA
CASSQGPSLRDEKLFF
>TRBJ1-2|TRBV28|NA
CASSLPGRTNYGYTF
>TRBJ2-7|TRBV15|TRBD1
CATSRDQGTGSYEQYF
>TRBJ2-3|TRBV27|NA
CASSRFGRSTDTQYF
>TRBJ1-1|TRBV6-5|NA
CASLRIGNTEAFF
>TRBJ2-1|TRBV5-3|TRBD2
CARSSTSGRASNEQFF
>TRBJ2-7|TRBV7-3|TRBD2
CASSFSGRAYEQYF
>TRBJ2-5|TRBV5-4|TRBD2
CASSSQRERGETQYF
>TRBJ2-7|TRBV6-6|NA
CASSYRQGYEQYF
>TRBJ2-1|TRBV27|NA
CASSLSPRPYNEQFF
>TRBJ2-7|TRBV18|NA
CASSPSESEQYF
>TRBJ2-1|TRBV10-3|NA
CAISERGATNEQFF